These T cell receptor beta chains were read from a single sample in a study of cytomegalovirus exposure and HLA in healthy donors. Repertoires were generated with immunoSEQ multiplex PCR, while TCRdb's copy carries only in-frame clones and drops some. The sample lists 75,000 to 90,000 clones, around 70% occurring once. Sample: PBMCs. The receptors shown here come from a woman aged 40 to 50 in good health and CMV-seropositive. Both conserved end residues are part of each CDR3.

v_call cdr3_aa
TRBV27 CASSLPGTGEAFF
TRBV15 CASTLDSGNTIYF
TRBV15 CATSRDSSNQPQHF
TRBV7-3 CASLYLLEKLFF
TRBV7-9 CASSFGLAEQFF
TRBV19 CASSIDVFGGYTF
TRBV30 CAWSEGGFGNTIYF
TRBV29-1 CSVGQGWYEQYF
TRBV27 CASSLGAAFLNTEAFF
TRBV29-1 CSVDGRGGSDTQYF
TRBV6-1 CASSDRQGYYGANVLTF
TRBV9 CASSEQGFSNQPQHF
TRBV11-1 CASRLTLQGGELFF
TRBV18 CASSQGQGQNNEQFF
TRBV4-2 CASSQEEGGNYGYTF
TRBV10-2 CASSGQGPYEQYF
TRBV9 CASSVGGDNSPLHF
TRBV5-6 CASSTTSGNEQFF
TRBV7-9 CATLAGASGGELFF
TRBV5-1 CASSWTTLLTGGAGFCTEAFF